This T cell receptor (beta chain) was recorded in a study of shared clonotypes between healthy human individuals. The trim removed 5 bases at V and 3 bases at J, leaving 8 bases unmatched. CDR3 size: 15 residues. Germline CDR1 and CDR2: MNHNY and SVGAGI (reference sequence). This clone was seen a single time. This table comes from immunoSEQ multiplex PCR, and its TCRdb copy is limited to in-frame clones, with some not included. The sample records approximately 2.3 million clones, over 85% being singletons. The rearrangement links TRBV6-6 to TRBJ2-7, with 9 bases that match TRBD1. This sequence was found in a man younger than 35 in good health. Some clones in this sample may be carry-over from other donors' samples. The source material was naive CD4+ T cells from PBMCs. The subset is: CD45RA+ positively selected. CDR3 amino acids: CASSQGTGSLYEQYF. The CDR3 region has the DNA TGTGCCAGCAGTCAAGGGACAGGGTCACTCTACGAGCAGTACTTC.